These 24 T cell receptor beta chains were all obtained from the same sample, sequenced in a study of T cell responses to AZD1222 COVID-19 vaccine. Sequencing was performed with immunoSEQ multiplex PCR; in TCRdb, only in-frame clones are kept and a portion is missing. The top ten hold roughly 9.2% of the sample, which has 99,000 or so clones, more than 70% seen once. The material sequenced was peripheral blood, taken on day 0 of AZD1222 vaccination. The receptors were gathered from an adult in good health.

The chain combines TRBV9 with TRBJ1-1, with no clear D. With 0 bases removed from V and 0 bases from J, the gap between germline ends came to 3 bases. The CDR3 covers 13 residues. Germline V CDR1 and CDR2: SGDLS, YYNGEE. The CDR3 DNA is TGTGCCAGCAGCGTAGCAGTGAACACTGAAGCTTTCTTT. It translates to CASSVAVNTEAFF.

The chain uses TRBV19 and TRBJ1-5; no clear D. The CDR3 is 13 amino acids. The germline V gene has CDR1 LNHDA and CDR2 SQIVND (reference sequence). Trimming pared 5 bases from V and 2 bases from J, leaving 7 bases between. The CDR3 loop reads CASSPGGNQPQHF. CDR3 DNA sequence: TGTGCCAGTAGTCCGGGTGGCAATCAGCCCCAGCATTTT.

The chain has TRBV14 and TRBJ1-6; D not certain. V lost 1 base and J 0 bases, leaving 4 bases between the germline ends. Germline loops: CDR1 SGHDN, CDR2 FVKESK. This CDR3 is 15 amino acids long. This CDR3 reads CASSQVSSYNSPLHF. Written as DNA, the CDR3 is TGTGCCAGCAGCCAAGTCAGCTCCTATAATTCACCCCTCCACTTT.

The gene calls are TRBV18 and TRBJ1-6; TRBD1 might be the D (5 bases). In germline, CDR1 is KGHSH, CDR2 LQKENI. The V gene lost 2 bases and the J gene lost 5 bases, with 10 bases spanning the gap. The CDR3 runs to 15 residues. The CDR3 region is CASSPRGENNSPLHF. The CDR3 DNA is TGTGCCAGCTCACCAAGGGGAGAGAATAATTCACCCCTCCACTTT.

The chain couples TRBV18 to TRBJ2-7; 8 bases match TRBD1. Germline V gives CDR1 KGHSH, CDR2 LQKENI. The CDR3 consists of 12 residues. Trimming took 5 bases from V and 6 from J; bases not matched to a gene: 3. The CDR3 region is CASSMDRAEQYF. The CDR3 DNA reads TGTGCCAGCTCAATGGACAGGGCCGAGCAGTACTTC.

The V call is TRBV6-2 or TRBV6-3, the J call TRBJ1-1; D remains ambiguous. Germline CDR1 MNHEY, CDR2 SVGEGT. The CDR3 totals 17 residues. V was cut by 0 bases and J by 0 bases, with 14 bases left in between. Here the CDR3 DNA reads TGTGCCAGCAGTTACTCGTTCGGGGAAGGGATGAACACTGAAGCTTTCTTT. Translated: CASSYSFGEGMNTEAFF.

The table lists this clone with a few counts. The chain has TRBV3-1 (or the pseudogene TRBV3-2) and TRBJ2-7, with D hard to call. The germline gives CDR1 LGHDT, CDR2 YNNKEL (reference sequence). The V end was cut by 6 bases, the J end by 5 bases, with 14 bases between. The CDR3 has 13 residues. The chain's CDR3 is CASRSTLGDEQYF. In DNA, the CDR3 is TGTGCCAGCAGATCGACCCTTGGGGACGAGCAGTACTTC.

The V gene is TRBV4-1, the J gene TRBJ2-2, with D uncertain. V was cut by 3 bases and J by 4 bases, with 21 bases left in between. Germline CDR1 MGHRA, CDR2 YSYEKL. The CDR3 runs to 18 residues. The DNA of the CDR3 is TGCGCCAGCAGCCACCACCTCACTAACGCCATGGCCACCGGGGAGCTGTTTTTT. It encodes CASSHHLTNAMATGELFF.

This clone has just one count. The chain has TRBV6-5 and TRBJ1-4, with 7 nucleotides matching TRBD1. Germline V gives CDR1 MNHEY, CDR2 SVGAGI. The V segment lost 0 bases and the J segment 6 bases; nucleotides outside the gene matches: 4. The CDR3 loop spans 15 amino acids. CDR3 loop: CASSYSTGQYEKLFF. For the CDR3, the DNA is TGTGCCAGCAGTTACTCGACAGGGCAGTATGAAAAACTGTTTTTT.

The chain uses TRBV5-6 and TRBJ2-7, with TRBD1 identical over 7 bases. The CDR3 is 14 residues long. Germline values: CDR1 SGHDT, CDR2 YYEEEE. With 1 base clipped from V and 7 bases from J, the junction kept 8 bases outside the gene matches. The CDR3 is CASSLKGGKWEQYF. In DNA form, the CDR3 reads TGTGCCAGCAGCTTGAAAGGGGGCAAGTGGGAGCAGTACTTC.

J is TRBJ1-3 and V is TRBV6-5, with D maybe TRBD1 (5 bases). V lost 0 bases to trimming and J lost 4 bases, with 13 bases between them. The CDR3 runs 16 residues. CDR1 is MNHEY, CDR2 SVGAGI, per germline. The chain's CDR3 is CASSYSKGAGGNTIYF. The DNA of the CDR3 is TGTGCCAGCAGTTACTCGAAAGGGGCGGGAGGAAACACCATATATTTT.

This clone showed up just once. This chain uses TRBV10-2 with TRBJ2-7; a possible D gene is TRBD2 (5 bases). The germline CDR1 and CDR2 sequences are WSHSY and SAAADI. The CDR3 runs to 15 residues. Trimming took off 0 bases at V and 5 bases at J, with 14 bases between the two ends. This chain's CDR3 is CASSESGGRGHEQYF. Here the CDR3 DNA reads TGCGCCAGCAGTGAGTCAGGTGGGAGAGGCCACGAGCAGTACTTC.

The chain carries TRBV18 and TRBJ1-1; D unresolved. The CDR3 covers 13 residues. Trimming stripped 1 base from V and 5 bases from J, with 8 bases between. Germline V CDR1 and CDR2: KGHSH, LQKENI. Here the CDR3 DNA reads TGTGCCAGCTCACCACAGGAGGGAACTGAAGCTTTCTTT. Translating it yields CASSPQEGTEAFF.

This chain uses TRBV18 with TRBJ1-4; no definite D call. This CDR3 has 14 residues. CDR1 KGHSH and CDR2 LQKENI come from the germline V gene. V was pared by 3 bases and J by 4 bases, with 9 bases between. CDR3 nucleotides: TGTGCCAGCTCACCTTCCAGAATTAATGAAAAACTGTTTTTT. This gives the protein CASSPSRINEKLFF. Complete variable domain (other parts from reference TRBV18 and TRBJ1-4): NAGVMQNPRHLVRRRGQEARLRCSPMKGHSHVYWYRQLPEEGLKFMVYLQKENIIDESGMPKERFSAEFPKEGPSILRIQQVVRGDSAAYFCASSPSRINEKLFFGSGTQLSVL.

This chain links TRBV19 with TRBJ1-2; 8 bases agree with TRBD1. Germline trimming cut 1 base from V and 2 bases from J; bases unmatched to any gene: 3. The V gene's germline CDR1 is LNHDA and CDR2 SQIVND (reference sequence). The CDR3 is 15 residues long. This chain's CDR3 is CASSIGHRGNYGYTF. The CDR3 nucleotides read TGTGCCAGTAGTATAGGCCACAGGGGGAACTATGGCTACACCTTC. Full variable domain (outside the CDR3, taken from reference TRBV19 and TRBJ1-2): DGGITQSPKYLFRKEGQNVTLSCEQNLNHDAMYWYRQDPGQGLRLIYYSQIVNDFQKGDIAEGYSVSREKKESFPLTVTSAQKNPTAFYLCASSIGHRGNYGYTFGSGTRLTVV.

The chain is built from TRBV5-1 and TRBJ1-1; 7 bases align to TRBD1. With V trimmed by 0 bases and J by 2 bases, 7 bases remained unmatched. Germline loops: CDR1 SGHRS, CDR2 YFSETQ. The CDR3 consists of 16 residues. The CDR3 is CASSLVTGVDNTEAFF. In DNA form, the CDR3 reads TGCGCCAGCAGCTTGGTTACAGGGGTGGATAACACTGAAGCTTTCTTT.

The V call is TRBV7-6, the J call TRBJ2-7; a possible D gene is TRBD2 (5 bases). V lost 2 bases and J lost 3, with 11 bases in between. Germline V CDR1 and CDR2: SGHVS, FNYEAQ. There are 14 residues in the CDR3. The CDR3 protein is CASSLLAGGYEQYF. CDR3 DNA sequence: TGTGCCAGCAGCTTACTCGCAGGAGGCTACGAGCAGTACTTC.

The chain employs TRBV28 and TRBJ1-1; D not certain. With 6 bases removed from V and 4 bases from J, the gap between germline ends came to 9 bases. The CDR3 loop spans 12 amino acids. The germline gives CDR1 MDHEN, CDR2 SYDVKM. The DNA for the CDR3 is TGTGCCAGCAGAAACATTCCCACTGAAGCTTTCTTT. Translating it yields CASRNIPTEAFF.

This clone has a single count. The V and J genes are TRBV2 and TRBJ2-5, with D perhaps matching TRBD1 (5 bases). CDR3 size: 11 residues. From germline, CDR1 is SNHLY and CDR2 FYNNEI. V gave up 8 bases and J gave up 4 bases, with 8 bases separating them. CDR3 in amino acids: CASPRGETQYF. DNA of the CDR3: TGTGCCAGCCCAAGGGGAGAGACCCAGTACTTC.

The CDR3 sequence: CASSLAASGNKNEQFF. CDR3 in DNA: TGTGCCAGCAGCTTAGCTGCTAGCGGGAATAAGAATGAGCAGTTCTTC. The genes are TRBV7-6 and TRBJ2-1; TRBD2 matches 9 bases. CDR1 is SGHVS, CDR2 FNYEAQ, per germline. The CDR3 covers 16 residues. Trimming took 0 bases from V and 7 from J; bases not matched to a gene: 7. The full variable domain, with the rest looked up from reference TRBV7-6 and TRBJ2-1, is GAGVSQSPRYKVTKRGQDVALRCDPISGHVSLYWYRQALGQGPEFLTYFNYEAQQDKSGLPNDRFSAERPEGSISTLTIQRTEQRDSAMYRCASSLAASGNKNEQFFGPGTRLTVL.

The genes are TRBV7-8 and TRBJ2-5, with 12 bases identical to TRBD2. Germline loops: CDR1 SGHVS, CDR2 FQNEAQ. This CDR3 has 17 residues. V was clipped by 0 bases and J by 5 bases; unmatched bases: 7. In DNA, the CDR3 is TGTGCCAGCAGCTTAGCGCCTAGCGGGAGGGCCGGGGAGACCCAGTACTTC. This sequence encodes CASSLAPSGRAGETQYF. Together with reference TRBV7-8 and TRBJ2-5, the CDR3 gives the full variable domain: GAGVSQSPRYKVAKRGQDVALRCDPISGHVSLFWYQQALGQGPEFLTYFQNEAQLDKSGLPSDRFFAERPEGSVSTLKIQRTQQEDSAVYLCASSLAPSGRAGETQYFGPGTRLLVL.

The CDR3 DNA is TGTGCCAGCAGCGTAACAGGGAATGAAAAACTGTTTTTT. This codes for CASSVTGNEKLFF. This chain uses TRBV9 with TRBJ1-4; tentatively, D is TRBD1 (6 bases). The germline V and J ends were trimmed by 1 base and 5 bases, with 6 bases remaining between them. The CDR3 spans 13 residues. CDR1 SGDLS and CDR2 YYNGEE come from the germline V gene.

The chain joins TRBV1 to TRBJ2-7. TRBV1 is a pseudogene segment. This CDR3 is 15 amino acids long. The CDR3 DNA reads TGCACCAGCAGCCAAGTCAGGAGCCCACCCCCGGAGCAGTACTTC. This codes for CTSSQVRSPPPEQYF.

The chain joins TRBV4-2 to TRBJ2-1; D is unclear. There are 14 residues in the CDR3. Trimming pared 1 base from V and 0 bases from J, leaving 4 bases between. Germline V gene data show CDR1 as LGHNA and CDR2 as YNFKEQ. The CDR3: CASSQGGSYNEQFF. The CDR3 bases are TGTGCCAGCAGCCAAGGGGGCTCCTACAATGAGCAGTTCTTC.